Shown below are 19 T cell receptor beta chains from a single sample sequenced in a study of beta chain features in type 1 diabetes. Isolated RNA was reverse transcribed in full, so expressed TCRB transcripts were sequenced. The table came from immunoSEQ multiplex PCR; TCRdb's copy has only in-frame clones and leaves some out. The sample has 250,000 to 300,000 clones, roughly 8% seen once. What was sequenced was central memory CD4+ T cells from blood. Receptors were obtained from a woman aged 18-35 years in good health.

This clone was detected only a few times. This chain uses TRBV9 with TRBJ2-1; TRBD1 is a possible D gene (6 bases). CDR1 SGDLS and CDR2 YYNGEE come from the germline V gene. The CDR3 contains 13 residues. Trimming cost V 3 bases and J 7 bases, with 11 bases left between them. CDR3 region: CASSALDRNEQFF. CDR3 bases: TGTGCCAGCAGCGCCTTAGACAGGAATGAGCAGTTCTTC. Filled out from reference TRBV9 and TRBJ2-1, the complete variable domain reads DSGVTQTPKHLITATGQRVTLRCSPRSGDLSVYWYQQSLDQGLQFLIQYYNGEERAKGNILERFSAQQFPDLHSELNLSSLELGDSALYFCASSALDRNEQFFGPGTRLTVL.

In this sample, this clone turned up many times. This chain joins TRBV28 and TRBJ2-5; D is undetermined. Germline CDR1 reads MDHEN; CDR2 reads SYDVKM. V lost 5 bases to trimming and J lost 9 bases, with 16 bases between them. CDR3 length equals 13 residues. The CDR3 DNA follows: TGTGCCAGCAGTCTGCCCCTGCTCCAGCCCCAGTACTTC. The encoded protein is CASSLPLLQPQYF. Full variable domain (outside the CDR3, taken from reference TRBV28 and TRBJ2-5): DVKVTQSSRYLVKRTGEKVFLECVQDMDHENMFWYRQDPGLGLRLIYFSYDVKMKEKGDIPEGYSVSREKKERFSLILESASTNQTSMYLCASSLPLLQPQYFGPGTRLLVL.

The table lists this clone with many counts. The CDR3 bases are TGTGCCAGCAGCGGGGTTACAGGGGGGTCCAACGTCCTGACTTTC. Amino acids: CASSGVTGGSNVLTF. V is TRBV2 and J is TRBJ2-6; 8 positions agree with TRBD1. In germline, CDR1 is SNHLY, CDR2 FYNNEI. This CDR3 contains 15 residues. J lost 8 bases, V lost 6 bases, and 9 bases had no gene match.

The rearrangement joins TRBV6-6 to TRBJ1-5; possibly TRBD1 for D (5 bases). The germline gives CDR1 MNHNY, CDR2 SVGAGI (reference sequence). This CDR3 comprises 15 residues. The V gene lost 4 bases and the J gene lost 5 bases, with 15 bases spanning the gap. The CDR3 DNA follows: TGTGCCAGCAGTTTCGGACCGAGGGGAGATCAGCCCCAGCATTTT. Protein: CASSFGPRGDQPQHF.

This clone occurred a few times. The chain is built from TRBV29-1 and TRBJ2-3; 8 bases map to TRBD1. The CDR3 is 14 amino acids. V lost 6 bases and J lost 5; bases outside the gene matches: 10. Germline CDR1 and CDR2: SQVTM and ANQGSEA. The chain's CDR3 is CSVGAGGAVDTQYF. The CDR3 DNA reads as TGCAGCGTGGGGGCAGGGGGCGCGGTAGATACGCAGTATTTT.

This chain links TRBV5-4 with TRBJ1-2, with 7 bases that match TRBD1. CDR3 length equals 15 residues. The V segment lost 4 bases and the J segment 0 bases; nucleotides outside the gene matches: 6. From germline, CDR1 is SGHNT and CDR2 YYREEE (reference sequence). This CDR3 is CASSPVGTANYGYTF. In nucleotides, the CDR3 is TGTGCCAGCAGCCCCGTCGGGACAGCTAACTATGGCTACACCTTC.

This clone has only a few counts. V and J are TRBV7-9 and TRBJ1-1; D not resolved. Germline CDR1 SEHNR, CDR2 FQNEAQ (reference sequence). The CDR3 totals 13 residues. V lost 4 bases, J lost 0 bases, and 6 bases lay in between. The CDR3 DNA follows: TGTGCCAGCAGCTCACAGATGAACACTGAAGCTTTCTTT. Translating it yields CASSSQMNTEAFF.

The rearrangement links TRBV4-2 to TRBJ1-2, with 8 bases identical to TRBD1. This CDR3 comprises 15 residues. Germline V gene lookup returns CDR1 LGHNA and CDR2 YNFKEQ. V shed 1 base, J shed 4 bases, and the junction held 5 bases outside the gene matches. This CDR3 is CASSQATGEGYGYTF. The CDR3 nucleotides read TGTGCCAGCAGCCAAGCGACAGGGGAGGGCTATGGCTACACCTTC.

Comment on this clone: Other DNA sequences within the sample encode an identical CDR3. The rearrangement links TRBV27 to TRBJ1-5; no definite D call. There are 13 residues in the CDR3. The V and J ends lost 2 bases and 7 bases respectively, with 9 bases between them. CDR1 and CDR2 from the germline V gene are MNHEY and SMNVEV (reference sequence). CDR3 sequence: CASSLVGGQPQHF. CDR3 DNA sequence: TGTGCCAGCAGTTTAGTGGGTGGCCAGCCCCAGCATTTT.

This clone was seen many times. The rearrangement uses TRBV27 and TRBJ1-6; D not resolved. The germline V gene encodes CDR1 MNHEY and CDR2 SMNVEV (reference sequence). The CDR3 loop spans 14 amino acids. V shed 3 bases and J shed 6 bases, with 9 bases lying between them. CDR3 amino acids: CASSFGRVNSPLHF. The CDR3, as DNA: TGTGCCAGCAGTTTCGGGCGGGTTAATTCACCCCTCCACTTT.

The chain couples TRBV18 to TRBJ2-7; perhaps TRBD2 as D (7 bases). The CDR3 loop spans 13 amino acids. V gave up 2 bases and J gave up 6 bases, with 11 bases separating them. Germline V gives CDR1 KGHSH, CDR2 LQKENI. The chain's CDR3 is CASSPAGAGEQYV. DNA of the CDR3: TGTGCCAGCTCACCAGCGGGGGCCGGCGAGCAGTACGTC.

This clone came up a few times. The chain uses TRBV29-1 and TRBJ2-2; no definite D call. Germline V CDR1 and CDR2: SQVTM, ANQGSEA. This CDR3 comprises 12 residues. The germline V and J ends were trimmed by 5 bases and 2 bases, with 6 bases remaining between them. CDR3 amino acids: CSVSTNTGELFF. The CDR3 DNA reads as TGCAGCGTTAGCACCAACACCGGGGAGCTGTTTTTT.

A few counts support this clone. Written as DNA, the CDR3 is TGTGCCAGCAGTTCTGTTTATGAGCAGTTCTTC. It translates to CASSSVYEQFF. V gene TRBV28 combines with J gene TRBJ2-1; no reliable D call. CDR1 and CDR2 (germline): MDHEN, SYDVKM. With 4 bases removed from V and 8 bases from J, the gap between germline ends came to 6 bases. This CDR3 is 11 amino acids long.

The chain recombines TRBV6-6 with TRBJ2-6, with D possibly matching TRBD1 (6 bases). This CDR3 is 14 amino acids long. V shed 7 bases and J shed 2 bases, with 9 bases lying between them. Looked up from germline, CDR1 is MNHNY and CDR2 is SVGAGI (reference sequence). CDR3 DNA: TGTGCCAGCAAACAGGGTCCTGGGGCCAACGTCCTGACTTTC. Amino acid sequence: CASKQGPGANVLTF.

This clone was counted between two and nine times. The V gene is TRBV30, the J gene TRBJ2-3; D may be TRBD2 (7 bases). V was pared by 0 bases and J by 5 bases, with 12 bases between. CDR1 is GTSNPN and CDR2 is SVGIG in the germline V gene (reference sequence). This CDR3 contains 14 residues. The CDR3 loop reads CAWSVGGAVDTQYF. The CDR3 DNA follows: TGTGCCTGGAGTGTGGGGGGGGCCGTAGATACGCAGTATTTT.

This clone was seen only a few times. J is TRBJ1-1 and V is TRBV19; D perhaps matches TRBD1 (5 bases). CDR3 length: 15 residues. The germline CDR1 and CDR2 sequences are LNHDA and SQIVND (reference sequence). Deletions cut 8 bases from V and 3 bases from J, with 19 bases between. CDR3 in amino acids: CASQGLVRDDTEAFF. The CDR3 DNA is TGTGCCAGTCAAGGGTTGGTCAGGGATGACACTGAAGCTTTCTTT.

This clone was observed many times. This chain joins TRBV7-3 and TRBJ2-1; 8 nucleotides agree with TRBD2. The junction had 9 bases not matched to a gene; V was cut back by 4 bases and J by 7 bases. The CDR3 consists of 15 residues. Germline values: CDR1 SGHTA, CDR2 FQGTGA. The chain's CDR3 is CASSYSGGAANEQFF. In nucleotides, the CDR3 is TGTGCCAGCAGCTACTCGGGAGGGGCTGCTAATGAGCAGTTCTTC.

The CDR3, as DNA: TGCAGCGTTGTCGTGGGGTCTAATGAAAAACTGTTTTTT. Encoded protein: CSVVVGSNEKLFF. This chain links TRBV29-1 with TRBJ1-4; D is ambiguous. Between the trimmed V and J ends, which lost 4 bases and 3 bases, there was a span of 9 bases. The CDR3 loop spans 13 amino acids. Germline lookup yields CDR1 SQVTM and CDR2 ANQGSEA.

The chain links TRBV7-2 to TRBJ2-5, with 9 positions matching TRBD1. V gave up 5 bases and J gave up 5 bases; unmatched junction bases: 12. The CDR3 runs to 16 residues. Germline V lookup: CDR1 SGHTA, CDR2 FQGNSA. In DNA form, the CDR3 reads TGTGCCAGCAGCCCCGCCTCCGGGACAGGGTGGGAGACCCAGTACTTC. It is translated as CASSPASGTGWETQYF.